This TCR beta chain was recorded in a study of glioma-infiltrating T cells after dendritic cell vaccination. CDR3 length equals 13 residues. Germline V CDR1 and CDR2: SGHNT, YYREEE (reference sequence). V trimming: 4 bases; J trimming: 5 bases; junction bases outside the gene matches: 6. TCRdb's table, derived via immunoSEQ multiplex PCR, lists solely in-frame clones and lacks some. The data hold about 50,000 clones, with over 75% observed a single time. Time point of the sample: after dendritic cell vaccination, including at tumor progression/relapse. As regards this clone: The identical CDR3 is also encoded by other nucleotide sequences in the sample.

This sample comprised blood, obtained after dendritic cell vaccination. This sequence was found in a human donor with glioblastoma. The V and J genes are TRBV5-4 and TRBJ2-7; 7 bases are shared with TRBD1. This CDR3 reads CASSSTTGDEQYF. In DNA, the CDR3 is TGTGCCAGCAGCAGTACAACAGGGGACGAGCAGTACTTC.